This is a list of T cell receptor beta chains from one sample in a study of identical twins. TCRdb independently ran MiXCR on the 5' RACE reads; one entry per CDR3 protein. The top ten clones hold roughly 1.6% of a sample with fewer than 650,000 distinct CDR3 sequences, about 7.6% of them seen once. This sample was shared with a second study, whose subject was yellow fever vaccine responses in identical twins.

The sequencing input was PBMCs. All receptors come from a woman aged 18-30 years in good health. Both conserved end residues are part of each CDR3. The order of the fields is J gene, V gene, D gene, clone size, CDR3 DNA, CDR3 protein. A D gene is named only where the DNA matches it firmly. Clone size is stated in some rows and not others, as once, few, many or a class when expanded.

J: TRBJ2-1
V: TRBV20-1
D: -
size: many
DNA: TGCAGTGCTAGAGGTAGCAATGAGCAGTTCTTC
CDR3: CSARGSNEQFF

J: TRBJ1-1
V: TRBV20-1
D: -
size: many
DNA: TGCAGTGCTAGAGACAGCTCAAAGAACACTGAAGCTTTCTTT
CDR3: CSARDSSKNTEAFF

J: TRBJ2-2
V: TRBV10-3
D: TRBD2
size: -
DNA: TGTGCCATCAGCTCCAGCGGGGGGAACACCGGGGAGCTGTTTTTT
CDR3: CAISSSGGNTGELFF

J: TRBJ2-7
V: TRBV5-1
D: TRBD1
size: many
DNA: TGCGCCAGCAGCCCGGACAGGGACGAGCAGTACTTC
CDR3: CASSPDRDEQYF

J: TRBJ1-2
V: TRBV7-9
D: TRBD1
size: -
DNA: TGTGCCAGCAGCTTTGGGACAGGAGCCTATGGCTACACCTTC
CDR3: CASSFGTGAYGYTF

J: TRBJ2-3
V: TRBV11-2
D: -
size: few
DNA: TGTGCCAGCAGCCTAGGTCCCGGAGGGGGTACAGATACGCAGTATTTT
CDR3: CASSLGPGGGTDTQYF

J: TRBJ2-2
V: TRBV4-2
D: TRBD1
size: -
DNA: TGTGCCAGCAGCCACGGACAGGTTAACACCGGGGAGCTGTTTTTT
CDR3: CASSHGQVNTGELFF

J: TRBJ1-6
V: TRBV25-1
D: TRBD1
size: few
DNA: TGTGCCAGCAGTGATCGAAACAGGGGGGGGACCCTCCACTTT
CDR3: CASSDRNRGGTLHF

J: TRBJ2-2
V: TRBV6-1
D: TRBD1
size: -
DNA: TGTGCCAGCGTACCAACCGGGACAGGAGGCCGGGAGCTGTTTTTT
CDR3: CASVPTGTGGRELFF

J: TRBJ2-5
V: TRBV18
D: -
size: -
DNA: TGTGCCAGCTCCCCCAGGGAGTGGAAGAGAGAGACCCAGTACTTC
CDR3: CASSPREWKRETQYF

J: TRBJ2-5
V: TRBV7-3
D: -
size: -
DNA: TGTGCCAGCAACCCAAGGACGTTACAAGAGACCCAGTACTTC
CDR3: CASNPRTLQETQYF

J: TRBJ2-5
V: TRBV7-6
D: -
size: few
DNA: TGTGCCACAACTCACGGACAGCCTATGGAGACCCAGTACTTC
CDR3: CATTHGQPMETQYF

J: TRBJ2-3
V: TRBV4-2
D: -
size: many
DNA: TGTGCCAGCAGCCAAGTGGGGATCGGGACAGATACGCAGTATTTT
CDR3: CASSQVGIGTDTQYF

J: TRBJ1-2
V: TRBV7-9
D: TRBD1
size: many
DNA: TGTGCCAGCACCCTTACAGGGGCGGACTATGGCTACACCTTC
CDR3: CASTLTGADYGYTF